The clone carrying this T cell receptor beta chain ranks as medium-sized (0.01 to 0.1%). These data come from a study of control samples from healthy donors and cancer patients. Sequenced by immunoSEQ multiplex PCR; TCRdb stores in-frame clones only, minus some. The data hold roughly 30,000 clones, with about 85% observed a single time. The TCR comes from a female donor with melanoma. The sequencing input was formalin-fixed, paraffin-embedded tissue.

CDR3 in DNA: TGTGCCAGCAGCGGGGACAGGGCTGGAGGATCACCCCTCCACTTT. It encodes CASSGDRAGGSPLHF. This sequence joins TRBV9 and TRBJ1-6; 9 bases agree with TRBD1. The CDR3 is 15 amino acids. The germline CDR1 and CDR2 sequences are SGDLS and YYNGEE. V shed 3 bases, J shed 10 bases, and the junction held 8 bases outside the gene matches.